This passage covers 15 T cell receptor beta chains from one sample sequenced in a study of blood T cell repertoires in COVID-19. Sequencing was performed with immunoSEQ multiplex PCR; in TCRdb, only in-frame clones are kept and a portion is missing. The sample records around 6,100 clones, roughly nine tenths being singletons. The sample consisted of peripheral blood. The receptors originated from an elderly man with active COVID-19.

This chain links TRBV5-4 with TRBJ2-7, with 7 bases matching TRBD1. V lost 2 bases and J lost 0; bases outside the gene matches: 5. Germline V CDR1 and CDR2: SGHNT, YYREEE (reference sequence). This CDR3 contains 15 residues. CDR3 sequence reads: CASSLTGASSYEQYF. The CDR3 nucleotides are TGTGCCAGCAGCTTAACAGGGGCCAGCTCCTACGAGCAGTACTTC.

This chain's CDR3 is CASSPSAGTHETQYF. The CDR3 DNA is TGTGCCAGCAGCCCCTCTGCTGGGACACACGAGACCCAGTACTTC. The chain is built from TRBV11-3 and TRBJ2-5; perhaps TRBD1 as D (6 bases). CDR1 and CDR2 from the germline V gene are SGHNT and YENEEA. The CDR3 extends over 15 amino acids. V was clipped by 5 bases and J by 5 bases, with 18 bases between them.

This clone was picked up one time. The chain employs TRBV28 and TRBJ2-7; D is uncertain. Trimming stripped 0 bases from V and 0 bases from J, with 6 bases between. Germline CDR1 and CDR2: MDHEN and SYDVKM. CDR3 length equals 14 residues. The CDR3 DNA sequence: TGTGCCAGCAGTTTATGGGCCAGCTCCTACGAGCAGTACTTC. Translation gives CASSLWASSYEQYF.

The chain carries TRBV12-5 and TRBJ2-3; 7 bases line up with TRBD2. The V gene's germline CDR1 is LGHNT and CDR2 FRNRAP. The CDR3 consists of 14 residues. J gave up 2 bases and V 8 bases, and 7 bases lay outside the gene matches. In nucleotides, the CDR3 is TGTGCTAGTTGGTGGGAGGGAGACACAGATACGCAGTATTTT. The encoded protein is CASWWEGDTDTQYF.

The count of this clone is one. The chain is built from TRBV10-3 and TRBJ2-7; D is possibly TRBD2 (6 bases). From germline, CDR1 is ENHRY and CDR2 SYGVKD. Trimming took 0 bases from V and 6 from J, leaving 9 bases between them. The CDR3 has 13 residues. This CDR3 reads CAISESGSSEQYF. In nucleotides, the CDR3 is TGTGCCATCAGTGAGTCCGGGAGTAGCGAGCAGTACTTC.

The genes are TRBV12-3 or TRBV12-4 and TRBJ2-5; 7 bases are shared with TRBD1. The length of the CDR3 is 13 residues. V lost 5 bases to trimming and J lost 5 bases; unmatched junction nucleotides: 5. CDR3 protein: CASSPTGKETQYF. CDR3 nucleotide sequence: TGTGCCAGCAGTCCGACAGGGAAGGAGACCCAGTACTTC.

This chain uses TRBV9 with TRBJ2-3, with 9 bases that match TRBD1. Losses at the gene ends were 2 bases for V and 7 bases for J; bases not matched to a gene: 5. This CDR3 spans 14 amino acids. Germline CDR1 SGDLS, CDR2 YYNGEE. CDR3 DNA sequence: TGTGCCAGCAGCGTGGGACAGGGAGCGAATACGCAGTATTTT. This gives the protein CASSVGQGANTQYF.

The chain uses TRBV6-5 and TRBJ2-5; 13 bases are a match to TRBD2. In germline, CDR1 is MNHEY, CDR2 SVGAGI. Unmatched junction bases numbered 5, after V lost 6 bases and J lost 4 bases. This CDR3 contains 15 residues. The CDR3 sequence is CASRRGTSGAETQYF. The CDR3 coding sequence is TGTGCCAGCAGACGCGGGACTAGCGGGGCAGAGACCCAGTACTTC.

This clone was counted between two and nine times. The CDR3: CATGESSYEQYF. The CDR3 coding sequence is TGTGCCACTGGGGAGAGCTCCTACGAGCAGTACTTC. The chain links TRBV7-9 to TRBJ2-7; possibly TRBD2 for D (5 bases). The V gene lost 10 bases and the J gene lost 0 bases, with 10 bases spanning the gap. The CDR3 spans 12 residues. The germline V gene has CDR1 SEHNR and CDR2 FQNEAQ (reference sequence).

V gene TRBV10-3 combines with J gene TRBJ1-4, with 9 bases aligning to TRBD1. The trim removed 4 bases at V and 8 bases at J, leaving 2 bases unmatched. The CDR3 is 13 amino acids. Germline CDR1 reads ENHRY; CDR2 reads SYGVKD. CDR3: CAISGTGEEKLFF. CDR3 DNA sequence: TGTGCCATCAGTGGGACAGGGGAAGAAAAACTGTTTTTT.

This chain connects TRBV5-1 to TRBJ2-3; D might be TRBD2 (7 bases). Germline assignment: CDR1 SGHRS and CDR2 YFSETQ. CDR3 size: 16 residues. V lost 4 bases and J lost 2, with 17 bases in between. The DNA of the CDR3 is TGCGCCAGCAGCGCAACAGGGAGGGCCGACACAGATACGCAGTATTTT. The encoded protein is CASSATGRADTDTQYF.

The CDR3 DNA is TGTGCCAGTTGGGGTGTAGGGGCAGGTGGCAATCAGCCCCAGCATTTT. Translated: CASWGVGAGGNQPQHF. The chain couples TRBV19 to TRBJ1-5; D possibly corresponds to TRBD1 (5 bases). V was shortened by 8 bases and J by 2 bases, with 19 bases between the two germline ends. Per germline, CDR1 LNHDA and CDR2 SQIVND (reference sequence). The CDR3 is made up of 16 amino acids.

For the CDR3, the DNA is TGCGCCAGCAGCCAGGACAGGGGGTTAGACACTGAAGCTTTCTTT. Its translation is CASSQDRGLDTEAFF. This chain joins TRBV4-1 and TRBJ1-1; TRBD1 matches 10 bases. Germline loops: CDR1 MGHRA, CDR2 YSYEKL. V lost 3 bases and J lost 3; bases outside the gene matches: 4. CDR3 length: 15 amino acids.

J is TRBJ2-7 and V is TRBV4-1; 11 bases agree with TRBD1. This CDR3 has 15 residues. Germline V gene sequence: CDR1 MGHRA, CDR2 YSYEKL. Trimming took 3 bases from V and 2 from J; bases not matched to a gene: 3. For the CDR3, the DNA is TGCGCCAGCAGCCAGGGGACAGGGGGGACCTACGAGCAGTACTTC. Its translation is CASSQGTGGTYEQYF.

CDR3 sequence: CASSVLTGQGAEAFF. CDR3 DNA sequence: TGTGCCAGCAGCGTCCTGACGGGGCAGGGGGCTGAAGCTTTCTTT. V usage is TRBV9 and J usage is TRBJ1-1; 7 bases are a match to TRBD1. J was trimmed by 6 bases and V by 2 bases; bases with no gene match: 10. CDR3 length: 15 residues. The V gene's germline CDR1 is SGDLS and CDR2 YYNGEE.